These 25 T cell receptor beta chains were sequenced from one sample in a study of shared clonotypes between healthy human individuals. The data were produced by immunoSEQ multiplex PCR, yet TCRdb's version contains in-frame clones alone and is incomplete. This table has about 1,900,000 clones, less than 95% appearing once. Terminally differentiated effector memory CD45RA+ cells were excluded by CCR7 positive selection of CD45RO-negative cells. The specimen was naive CD8+ T cells sorted from blood. These TCRs come from a man aged 18 to 30 in good health.

On this clone itself: The sample has other DNA sequences that encode this CDR3 too. The chain is built from TRBV11-2 and TRBJ1-1, with D unresolved. The CDR3 is 13 residues long. Trimming pared 0 bases from V and 3 bases from J, leaving 5 bases between. Per the germline V gene, CDR1 is SGHAT and CDR2 is FQNNGV. The CDR3 DNA reads as TGTGCCAGCAGCTTAGAGTCCGACACTGAAGCTTTCTTT. It yields the protein CASSLESDTEAFF.

The chain links TRBV27 to TRBJ1-6; tentative D call: TRBD1 (5 bases). The CDR3 length is 15 residues. V dropped 8 bases and J dropped 6 bases, with 17 bases sitting between them. Germline values: CDR1 MNHEY, CDR2 SMNVEV (reference sequence). This chain's CDR3 is CASSLSGGSNSPLHF. The CDR3 DNA reads TGTGCCAGCTCCCTCTCGGGGGGAAGTAATTCACCCCTCCACTTT.

The chain uses TRBV7-9 and TRBJ2-2; D possibly corresponds to TRBD2 (5 bases). Trimming pared 4 bases from V and 3 bases from J, leaving 12 bases between. From germline, CDR1 is SEHNR and CDR2 FQNEAQ (reference sequence). CDR3 length equals 15 residues. The CDR3, as DNA: TGTGCCAGCAGCTCAGTCGGACTGTACACCGGGGAGCTGTTTTTT. Protein sequence: CASSSVGLYTGELFF.

The chain has TRBV6-5 and TRBJ1-1; D might be TRBD1 (5 bases). The CDR3 is 14 residues long. Germline V lookup: CDR1 MNHEY, CDR2 SVGAGI. V dropped 2 bases and J dropped 7 bases, with 14 bases sitting between them. Here the CDR3 reads CASSYPDRRGEAFF. CDR3 in DNA: TGTGCCAGCAGTTACCCCGACCGGAGGGGTGAAGCTTTCTTT.

V and J are TRBV7-2 and TRBJ2-1; 8 bases map to TRBD2. From germline, CDR1 is SGHTA and CDR2 FQGNSA. This CDR3 is built from 16 residues. Trimming cost V 0 bases and J 3 bases; bases outside gene matches: 4. CDR3 in DNA: TGTGCCAGCAGCTTAGCAGGGGCGGGGGGCTACAATGAGCAGTTCTTC. This codes for CASSLAGAGGYNEQFF.

The chain uses TRBV18 and TRBJ1-3; D is uncertain. Germline CDR1 is KGHSH and CDR2 is LQKENI. V lost 4 bases and J lost 4, with 11 bases in between. CDR3 length: 14 amino acids. The CDR3 DNA reads TGTGCCAGCTCACTCTTAGGGCAAGGAAACACCATATATTTT. Amino acid sequence: CASSLLGQGNTIYF.

As to this clone: Other DNA sequences in this sample translate to the same CDR3. The gene calls are TRBV27 and TRBJ2-1, with 7 nucleotides matching TRBD1. With V trimmed by 5 bases and J by 1 base, 5 bases remained unmatched. There are 15 residues in the CDR3. CDR1 and CDR2 from the germline V gene are MNHEY and SMNVEV (reference sequence). CDR3 bases: TGTGCCAGCAGTAACCGGGACAGTTCCTACAATGAGCAGTTCTTC. This codes for CASSNRDSSYNEQFF.

This chain links TRBV28 with TRBJ1-2; D is perhaps TRBD1 (6 bases). CDR1 is MDHEN and CDR2 is SYDVKM in the germline V gene. This CDR3 has 16 amino acids. The V end was cut by 2 bases, the J end by 7 bases, with 20 bases between. DNA for the CDR3: TGTGCCAGCAGTTTAGCGGCAGGGGTCTATTCAGTTGGCTACACCTTC. This codes for CASSLAAGVYSVGYTF.

The chain recombines TRBV6-5 with TRBJ2-7; 12 positions match TRBD2. Germline CDR1 MNHEY, CDR2 SVGAGI. V dropped 2 bases and J dropped 7; count of bases not matched to a gene: 9. This CDR3 has 16 amino acids. The CDR3 sequence: CASSYGTSGPGGEQYF. For the CDR3, the DNA is TGTGCCAGCAGTTACGGGACTAGCGGGCCCGGCGGGGAGCAGTACTTC.

This clone was detected once. Other DNA variants within this sample encode the same CDR3. The chain carries TRBV28 and TRBJ2-7; D remains ambiguous. Trimming cost V 3 bases and J 1 base, with 7 bases left between them. The CDR3 loop spans 13 amino acids. In germline, CDR1 is MDHEN, CDR2 SYDVKM. CDR3 sequence: CASSLDGSYEQYF. As DNA, the CDR3 is TGTGCCAGCAGTTTGGACGGTTCCTACGAGCAGTACTTC.

The gene calls are TRBV19 and TRBJ1-2; no clear D gene. This CDR3 is built from 15 residues. Germline CDR1 is LNHDA and CDR2 is SQIVND (reference sequence). V gave up 1 base and J gave up 0 bases, with 9 bases separating them. As DNA, the CDR3 is TGTGCCAGTAGTATAGGGAAGAACTCTAACTATGGCTACACCTTC. Translated, it gives CASSIGKNSNYGYTF.

The V gene is TRBV27, the J gene TRBJ1-5; D perhaps matches TRBD1 (5 bases). Trimming took 2 bases from V and 5 from J, leaving 10 bases between them. CDR1 MNHEY and CDR2 SMNVEV come from the germline V gene (reference sequence). This CDR3 spans 14 amino acids. The CDR3 reads CASSLRGRDQPQHF. DNA of the CDR3: TGTGCCAGCAGTTTACGGGGCCGGGATCAGCCCCAGCATTTT.

The gene calls are TRBV11-2 and TRBJ2-7, with D tentatively TRBD1 or TRBD2 (5 bases each). Between the trimmed V and J ends, which lost 4 bases and 2 bases, there was a span of 12 bases. The CDR3 is 14 amino acids. Germline CDR1 is SGHAT and CDR2 is FQNNGV. CDR3 residues: CASSWERGPYEQYF. The CDR3 DNA sequence: TGTGCCAGCAGCTGGGAGAGGGGACCCTACGAGCAGTACTTC.

In regard to this clone: Other nucleotide sequences from this sample produce the same CDR3. V gene TRBV29-1 combines with J gene TRBJ2-7; D is undetermined. Germline V gene lookup returns CDR1 SQVTM and CDR2 ANQGSEA. The CDR3 spans 12 residues. V shed 6 bases and J shed 2 bases, with 11 bases lying between them. The CDR3 bases are TGCAGCGTCGAGACGGAGACCTACGAGCAGTACTTC. Translating it yields CSVETETYEQYF.

The chain joins TRBV5-6 to TRBJ2-1; D gene ambiguous. The V end lost 3 bases, the J end lost 0 bases, and 10 bases lay between the germline ends. CDR1 is SGHDT and CDR2 is YYEEEE in the germline V gene. The CDR3 is 15 amino acids. CDR3 sequence (DNA): TGTGCCAGCAGCTCAACTATGAGCTCCTACAATGAGCAGTTCTTC. Its translation: CASSSTMSSYNEQFF.

About this clone: Additional DNA sequences in this sample encode the identical CDR3. V and J are TRBV7-9 and TRBJ2-1; tentative D call: TRBD2 (6 bases). Trimming removed 3 bases at V and 10 bases at J, with 7 bases between. The length of the CDR3 is 11 residues. Germline-derived CDR1 and CDR2 are SEHNR and FQNEAQ (reference sequence). CDR3: CASSFSGEQFF. DNA of the CDR3: TGTGCCAGCAGCTTCAGCGGGGAGCAGTTCTTC.

CDR3 region: CASSGSGQYNEQFF. CDR3 nucleotides: TGTGCCAGCAGTGGCAGTGGACAGTACAATGAGCAGTTCTTC. The gene calls are TRBV9 and TRBJ2-1; D possibly corresponds to TRBD1 (6 bases). This CDR3 contains 14 residues. Germline lookup yields CDR1 SGDLS and CDR2 YYNGEE. V dropped 5 bases and J dropped 4 bases, with 13 bases sitting between them.

The J gene is TRBJ1-1, the V gene TRBV4-1; tentative D call: TRBD1 (5 bases). Germline V CDR1 and CDR2: MGHRA, YSYEKL. This CDR3 is built from 14 residues. The germline V and J ends were trimmed by 3 bases and 4 bases, with 12 bases remaining between them. The CDR3, as DNA: TGCGCCAGCAGCCAGCGGGGGGATTCCACTGAAGCTTTCTTT. This gives the protein CASSQRGDSTEAFF.

This chain joins TRBV27 and TRBJ1-5; perhaps TRBD1 as D (5 bases). V lost 10 bases, J lost 1 base, and 14 bases lay in between. CDR1 MNHEY and CDR2 SMNVEV come from the germline V gene (reference sequence). This CDR3 is built from 14 residues. In nucleotides, the CDR3 is TGTGCCACCTCGCCTCGGGGGAGCAATCAGCCCCAGCATTTT. It yields the protein CATSPRGSNQPQHF.

The chain couples TRBV5-6 to TRBJ2-7; perhaps TRBD1 as D (7 bases). In germline, CDR1 is SGHDT, CDR2 YYEEEE. The V and J ends lost 3 bases and 9 bases respectively, with 22 bases between them. The CDR3 length is 15 residues. CDR3 protein: CASSSGTVGGLTQYF. Written as DNA, the CDR3 is TGTGCCAGCAGCTCGGGGACAGTGGGAGGACTCACGCAGTACTTC.

The chain recombines TRBV7-9 with TRBJ2-7; D may be TRBD2 (6 bases). This CDR3 is built from 14 residues. In germline, CDR1 is SEHNR, CDR2 FQNEAQ (reference sequence). The V end lost 7 bases, the J end lost 0 bases, and 13 bases lay between the germline ends. The CDR3 DNA reads TGTGCCAGCAACTCCTTGGAGGGCTCCTACGAGCAGTACTTC. Translating gives CASNSLEGSYEQYF.

This chain links TRBV11-2 with TRBJ1-2; no reliable D call. The germline V and J ends were trimmed by 8 bases and 8 bases, with 15 bases remaining between them. There are 12 residues in the CDR3. CDR1 and CDR2 (germline): SGHAT, FQNNGV. The CDR3 spells CASWGGDWGYTF. As DNA, the CDR3 is TGTGCCAGCTGGGGAGGAGATTGGGGCTACACCTTC.

V gene TRBV14 combines with J gene TRBJ2-7, with D maybe TRBD1 (7 bases). The CDR3 loop spans 14 amino acids. Germline V gene sequence: CDR1 SGHDN, CDR2 FVKESK. V was cut by 4 bases and J by 2 bases, with 12 bases left in between. The CDR3 is CASSRRDSTYEQYF. In nucleotides, the CDR3 is TGTGCCAGCAGCCGGCGGGACAGCACCTACGAGCAGTACTTC.

The chain carries TRBV5-6 and TRBJ2-2; 9 bases are a match to TRBD2. V gave up 2 bases and J gave up 4 bases; unmatched junction bases: 9. Germline CDR1 and CDR2: SGHDT and YYEEEE. This CDR3 has 17 residues. In nucleotides, the CDR3 is TGTGCCAGCAGCTTCCGCCTAGCGGGATTTGGCACCGGGGAGCTGTTTTTT. Translating it yields CASSFRLAGFGTGELFF.

The chain joins TRBV4-1 to TRBJ2-1, with 14 bases identical to TRBD2. Losses at the gene ends were 0 bases for V and 1 base for J; bases not matched to a gene: 14. Germline CDR1 and CDR2: MGHRA and YSYEKL. The CDR3 extends over 22 amino acids. The CDR3 nucleotides are TGCGCCAGCAGCCAAGACCTCTCCGGACTAGCGGGAGGCGTGAATTCCTACAATGAGCAGTTCTTC. Residues: CASSQDLSGLAGGVNSYNEQFF.